The 27 T cell receptor beta chains below come from one sample, sequenced in a study of Graves' ophthalmopathy and Graves' hyperthyroidism. RNA transcripts provided the template for amplifying TCR beta CDR3 regions. First-round RT-PCR employed HTBI primers, with a second-round multiplex PCR after it. TCRdb re-called the multiplex PCR reads with MiXCR, one entry per CDR3 protein. The table shows around 1.1 million distinct CDR3 sequences, with 35% to 40% occurring only once. The sequenced material came from peripheral blood or thyroid tissue (not recorded which). All receptors come from an adult man with Graves' hyperthyroidism.

The chain couples TRBV30 to TRBJ1-6; 8 bases fit TRBD1. The CDR3 runs 14 residues. Trimming took 1 base from V and 9 from J; bases not matched to a gene: 5. Looked up from germline, CDR1 is GTSNPN and CDR2 is SVGIG (reference sequence). CDR3 nucleotide sequence: TGTGCCTGGAGTGCAGGGGGCCGAGGTTCACCCCTCCACTTT. Translated, it gives CAWSAGGRGSPLHF.

The CDR3 DNA reads as TGCAGCGTTGAAATCGAGTCGGGATATGGCTACACCTTC. Translation gives CSVEIESGYGYTF. V gene TRBV29-1 combines with J gene TRBJ1-2; D is ambiguous. V gave up 2 bases and J gave up 5 bases, with 12 bases separating them. This CDR3 has 13 residues. Germline values: CDR1 SQVTM, CDR2 ANQGSEA.

The rearrangement uses TRBV12-3 or TRBV12-4 and TRBJ1-5; D possibly corresponds to TRBD1 (5 bases). This CDR3 comprises 16 residues. V dropped 0 bases and J dropped 3 bases, with 12 bases sitting between them. CDR3 DNA sequence: TGTGCCAGCAGTTTAGCGGGACGGATTACCAATCAGCCCCAGCATTTT. Residues: CASSLAGRITNQPQHF.

This clonotype was seen ten or more times. The V and J genes are TRBV7-6 and TRBJ2-7, with 10 bases lining up with TRBD1. V dropped 5 bases and J dropped 2; count of bases not matched to a gene: 6. The germline V gene has CDR1 SGHVS and CDR2 FNYEAQ. The CDR3 totals 15 residues. CDR3 sequence reads: CASSMPDRGPYEQYF. The CDR3 nucleotides are TGTGCCAGCAGCATGCCCGACAGGGGGCCCTACGAGCAGTACTTC.

The sample holds many counts of this clonotype. The V call is TRBV7-6, the J call TRBJ2-5, with 11 nucleotides matching TRBD2. The CDR3 covers 23 residues. From germline, CDR1 is SGHVS and CDR2 FNYEAQ. Trimming cost V 4 bases and J 8 bases; bases outside gene matches: 33. In DNA form, the CDR3 reads TGTGCCAGCAGCTCGGTGCCTTCAGGCCGGGGAACTAGCGGGAGTATCGGCAGGTCAACCCAGTACTTC. This gives the protein CASSSVPSGRGTSGSIGRSTQYF.

This clonotype was recorded a few times. This may come from a read error, since a much larger clone is one base off. The V call is TRBV2, the J call TRBJ2-5, with 10 bases lining up with TRBD2. The V gene's germline CDR1 is SNHLY and CDR2 FYNNEI. This CDR3 contains 15 residues. V was pared by 2 bases and J by 7 bases, with 7 bases of the junction left unmatched. CDR3 protein: CASSEQASGRGTQYF. DNA of the CDR3: TGTGCCAGCAGTGAACAGGCTAGCGGGAGAGGGACCCAGTACTTC.

This clonotype was picked up one time. This chain links TRBV7-3 with TRBJ2-2; tentatively, D is TRBD1 or TRBD2 (6 bases each). This CDR3 contains 16 residues. CDR1 SGHTA and CDR2 FQGTGA come from the germline V gene. With 5 bases removed from V and 1 base from J, the gap between germline ends came to 14 bases. The chain's CDR3 is CASSPRGRENTGELFF. CDR3 nucleotides: TGTGCCAGCAGCCCCCGGGGGCGGGAGAACACCGGGGAGCTGTTTTTT.

The J gene is TRBJ2-7, the V gene TRBV10-3, with 12 bases lining up with TRBD2. The CDR3 has 15 residues. Germline CDR1 is ENHRY and CDR2 is SYGVKD. After removal of 6 bases from V and 4 bases from J, the junction contained 7 bases not matched to a gene. CDR3 sequence (DNA): TGTGCCATCAGCCAGACTAGCGGGAGTTTTTACGAGCAGTACTTC. Translating it yields CAISQTSGSFYEQYF.

The chain has TRBV24-1 and TRBJ1-5; the D gene is possibly TRBD1 (6 bases). The CDR3 has 15 amino acids. Per the germline V gene, CDR1 is KGHDR and CDR2 is SFDVKD. Trimming left V 2 bases short and J 3 bases short, with 10 bases between. The CDR3 nucleotides are TGTGCCACCAGTGATTCGCAGGGGCCCAATCAGCCCCAGCATTTT. Its translation is CATSDSQGPNQPQHF.

This clonotype was counted only a few times. This may be a read error: a much more frequent sequence differs by one nucleotide. V usage is TRBV7-2 and J usage is TRBJ2-5, with no clear D. V lost 8 bases, J lost 10 bases, and 14 bases lay in between. In germline, CDR1 is SGHTA, CDR2 FQGNSA. This CDR3 spans 11 amino acids. The CDR3 loop reads CASGPSGDQYF. The CDR3 DNA reads TGTGCCAGCGGCCCCTCTGGGGACCAGTACTTC.

The chain uses TRBV6-1 and TRBJ2-7; 9 bases are shared with TRBD1. The CDR3 runs to 15 residues. The germline V gene encodes CDR1 MNHNS and CDR2 SASEGT. After removal of 6 bases from V and 3 bases from J, the junction contained 9 bases not matched to a gene. CDR3 in amino acids: CASRPRPGQGYEQYF. DNA of the CDR3: TGTGCCAGCAGGCCTAGGCCGGGACAGGGCTACGAGCAGTACTTC.

The chain joins TRBV5-5 to TRBJ1-2; 7 nucleotides line up with TRBD1. The CDR3 covers 16 residues. The trim removed 4 bases at V and 0 bases at J, leaving 9 bases unmatched. Germline lookup yields CDR1 SGHKS and CDR2 YYEKEE (reference sequence). In DNA, the CDR3 is TGTGCCAGCAGCATGCCAGGGACAGTATCTAACTATGGCTACACCTTC. Protein: CASSMPGTVSNYGYTF.

This clonotype was recorded at least ten times. The chain recombines TRBV7-3 with TRBJ2-7; D is possibly TRBD1 or TRBD2 (6 bases each). The germline CDR1 and CDR2 sequences are SGHTA and FQGTGA. The CDR3 contains 15 residues. V was shortened by 5 bases and J by 4 bases, with 18 bases between the two germline ends. DNA of the CDR3: TGTGCCAGCAGCGAGGGGGGCAGCGGACCGTACGAGCAGTACTTC. It specifies CASSEGGSGPYEQYF.

This chain connects TRBV15 to TRBJ2-2; D might be TRBD1 (5 bases). Germline V gene lookup returns CDR1 LNHNV and CDR2 YYDKDF (reference sequence). V lost 3 bases and J 1 base, leaving 15 bases between the germline ends. CDR3 length equals 17 residues. In nucleotides, the CDR3 is TGTGCCACCAGCAGCGGAACAGGTGGCAGGAACACCGGGGAGCTGTTTTTT. As protein: CATSSGTGGRNTGELFF.

J is TRBJ1-2 and V is TRBV11-2, with 7 bases matching TRBD1. CDR1 and CDR2 from the germline V gene are SGHAT and FQNNGV. V trimming: 6 bases; J trimming: 0 bases; junction bases outside the gene matches: 10. This CDR3 has 16 residues. CDR3 coding DNA: TGTGCCAGCAGGTCTGGGACAGTCCCAGCTAACTATGGCTACACCTTC. This gives the protein CASRSGTVPANYGYTF.

This clonotype was observed many times. The genes are TRBV9 and TRBJ1-6, with 9 bases fitting TRBD1. With V trimmed by 4 bases and J by 11 bases, 16 bases remained unmatched. CDR1 SGDLS and CDR2 YYNGEE come from the germline V gene. This CDR3 contains 17 residues. CDR3 residues: CASSPGTGRGERTPLHF. The CDR3 nucleotides are TGTGCCAGCAGCCCCGGGACAGGGAGGGGAGAGAGGACACCCCTCCACTTT.

About this clonotype: One end of the junction varies from germline; a read error may be responsible. The chain links TRBV7-2 to TRBJ1-5; D gene ambiguous. From germline, CDR1 is SGHTA and CDR2 FQGNSA. There are 16 residues in the CDR3. DNA of the CDR3: TGCGCCAGCAGCTTGGCCCCGAGGAATAGCAATCAGCCCCAGCATTTT. It yields the protein CASSLAPRNSNQPQHF.

This clonotype was seen a few times. The rearrangement uses TRBV20-1 and TRBJ1-1; no clear D gene. Germline CDR1 and CDR2: DFQATT and SNEGSKA (reference sequence). The V end lost 1 base, the J end lost 4 bases, and 10 bases lay between the germline ends. CDR3 length equals 13 residues. CDR3 protein: CSARVPSGTEAFF. CDR3 sequence (DNA): TGCAGTGCTAGAGTACCCTCGGGCACTGAAGCTTTCTTT.

This clonotype was seen repeatedly, ten times or more. The CDR3, as DNA: TGTGCCAGCAGCCGATTAAACTACGAGCAGTACTTC. This gives the protein CASSRLNYEQYF. The rearrangement joins TRBV7-3 to TRBJ2-7; D gene ambiguous. The CDR3 covers 12 residues. Looked up from germline, CDR1 is SGHTA and CDR2 is FQGTGA. V lost 5 bases, J lost 3 bases, and 8 bases lay in between.

This clonotype appeared once. Given a much more abundant clone one base away, this may be a read error. The chain recombines TRBV7-6 with TRBJ2-2; D is perhaps TRBD2 (5 bases). The germline CDR1 and CDR2 sequences are SGHVS and FNYEAQ. The CDR3 is 13 residues long. DNA of the CDR3: TGTGCCAGCAGCTTATGGATGACCGGGGAGCCGTTTTTT. Encoded protein: CASSLWMTGEPFF.

In this sample, this clonotype turned up many times. The V and J genes are TRBV13 and TRBJ2-7, with a possible D match to TRBD1 (6 bases). This CDR3 region has 14 residues. V gave up 4 bases and J gave up 3 bases, with 13 bases separating them. Germline V CDR1 and CDR2: PRHDT, FYEKMQ (reference sequence). CDR3 sequence (DNA): TGTGCCAGCAGCTCGGACACGGGACACTACGAGCAGTACTTC. Translated: CASSSDTGHYEQYF.

Worth noting for this clonotype: An end of the junction does not agree with germline; a read error may underlie this. The chain joins TRBV10-3 to TRBJ2-7, with 11 bases fitting TRBD1. This CDR3 is 16 amino acids long. Germline loops: CDR1 ENHRY, CDR2 SYGVKD. The CDR3 protein is CASSFPGTGGSYEQYF. In DNA form, the CDR3 reads TGTGCCAGCAGTTTCCCCGGGACAGGGGGCTCCTACGAGCAGTACTTC.

V is TRBV5-1 and J is TRBJ2-7, with TRBD1 identical over 12 bases. The CDR3 is made up of 18 amino acids. In germline, CDR1 is SGHRS, CDR2 YFSETQ. The junction had 9 bases not matched to a gene; V was cut back by 0 bases and J by 2 bases. Written as DNA, the CDR3 is TGCGCCAGCAGCTTGGCCGGGACAGGGGGCCACACGCCCTACGAGCAGTACTTC. This translates into CASSLAGTGGHTPYEQYF.

The chain is built from TRBV7-2 and TRBJ2-7; 8 nucleotides match TRBD2. The CDR3 extends over 15 amino acids. Per the germline V gene, CDR1 is SGHTA and CDR2 is FQGNSA. J gave up 6 bases and V 6 bases, and 13 bases lay outside the gene matches. CDR3 protein: CASSPAGRGGREQYF. The CDR3 nucleotides are TGTGCCAGCAGTCCCGCGGGACGGGGGGGCCGCGAGCAGTACTTC.

The rearrangement uses TRBV30 and TRBJ1-6; no firm D call. Germline lookup yields CDR1 GTSNPN and CDR2 SVGIG (reference sequence). Trimming pared 4 bases from V and 4 bases from J, leaving 5 bases between. This CDR3 comprises 12 residues. The CDR3 bases are TGTGCCTGGACGGAGTATAATTCACCCCTCCACTTT. It encodes CAWTEYNSPLHF.

With regard to this clonotype: An end of the junction does not agree with germline; a read error may underlie this. CDR3 DNA: TGCGTCAGCAGCCAAGATCGGGGCGTTGCTTTCTTT. Translated, it gives CVSSQDRGVAFF. V usage is TRBV7-9 and J usage is TRBJ1-1, with TRBD1 as a possible D gene (5 bases). This CDR3 has 12 residues. Germline V gene lookup returns CDR1 SEHNR and CDR2 FQNEAQ (reference sequence).

This clonotype was detected ten times or more. This chain uses TRBV5-1 with TRBJ1-5, with a possible D match to TRBD1 (6 bases). Per the germline V gene, CDR1 is SGHRS and CDR2 is YFSETQ. With 4 bases removed from V and 7 bases from J, the gap between germline ends came to 18 bases. The CDR3 runs 15 residues. The CDR3 coding sequence is TGCGCCAGCAGCCCTGGGGGGGGGGCCAAACAGCCCCAGCATTTT. Its translation: CASSPGGGAKQPQHF.